This TCR beta chain was profiled in a study of PD-1 blockade in classical Hodgkin lymphoma. The V and J ends lost 0 bases and 1 base respectively, with 8 bases between them. CDR1 is SGHRS and CDR2 is YFSETQ in the germline V gene. The CDR3 covers 14 residues. All patients relapsed after autologous stem cell transplantation, and brentuximab vedotin exposure varied. TCRdb's copy holds only in-frame clones and misses some; the assay was immunoSEQ multiplex PCR. This sample has more than 50,000 clones, with about nine tenths found just once. The receptor was derived from a human donor with classical Hodgkin lymphoma. The chain couples TRBV5-1 to TRBJ2-7; TRBD1 is a possible D gene (5 bases). The sequencing used peripheral blood mononuclear cells (PBMCs), collected at baseline. The CDR3 spells CASSLGQGSYEQYF. The CDR3, as DNA: TGCGCCAGCAGCTTGGGTCAGGGATCCTACGAGCAGTACTTC.